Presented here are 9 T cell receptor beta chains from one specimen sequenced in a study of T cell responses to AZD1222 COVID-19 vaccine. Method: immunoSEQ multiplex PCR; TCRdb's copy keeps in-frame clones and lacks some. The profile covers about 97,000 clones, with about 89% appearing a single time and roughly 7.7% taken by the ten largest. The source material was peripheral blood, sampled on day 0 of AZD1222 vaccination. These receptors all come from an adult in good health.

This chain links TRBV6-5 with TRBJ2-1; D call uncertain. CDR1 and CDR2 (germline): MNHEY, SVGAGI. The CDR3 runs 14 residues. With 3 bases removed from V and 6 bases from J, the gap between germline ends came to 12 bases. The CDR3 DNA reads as TGTGCCAGCAGTTATGTAGGCACAGCCAATGAGCAGTTCTTC. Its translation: CASSYVGTANEQFF.

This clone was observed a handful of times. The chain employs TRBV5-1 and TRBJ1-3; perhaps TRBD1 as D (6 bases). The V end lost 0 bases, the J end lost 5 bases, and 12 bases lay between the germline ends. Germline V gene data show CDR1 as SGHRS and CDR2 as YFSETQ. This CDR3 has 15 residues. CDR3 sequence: CASSLAAGERNTIYF. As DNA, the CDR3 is TGCGCCAGCAGCTTGGCCGCAGGGGAAAGAAACACCATATATTTT.

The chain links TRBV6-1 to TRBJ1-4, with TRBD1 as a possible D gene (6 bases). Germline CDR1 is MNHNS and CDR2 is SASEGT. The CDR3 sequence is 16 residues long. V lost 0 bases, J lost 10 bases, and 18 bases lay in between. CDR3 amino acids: CASSEAGGGYPGKLFF. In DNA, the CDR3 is TGTGCCAGCAGTGAAGCTGGAGGGGGATACCCGGGAAAACTGTTTTTT.

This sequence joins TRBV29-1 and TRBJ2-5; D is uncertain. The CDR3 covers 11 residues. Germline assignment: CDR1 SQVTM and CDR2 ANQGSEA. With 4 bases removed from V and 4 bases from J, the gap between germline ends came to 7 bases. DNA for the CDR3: TGCAGCGTTGTTATTGGAGAGACCCAGTACTTC. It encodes CSVVIGETQYF.

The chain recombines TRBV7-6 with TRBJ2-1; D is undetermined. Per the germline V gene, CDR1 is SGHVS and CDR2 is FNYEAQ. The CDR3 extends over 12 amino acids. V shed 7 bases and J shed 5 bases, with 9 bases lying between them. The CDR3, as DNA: TGTGCCAGCACCTCCCTAGACAATGAGCAGTTCTTC. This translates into CASTSLDNEQFF.

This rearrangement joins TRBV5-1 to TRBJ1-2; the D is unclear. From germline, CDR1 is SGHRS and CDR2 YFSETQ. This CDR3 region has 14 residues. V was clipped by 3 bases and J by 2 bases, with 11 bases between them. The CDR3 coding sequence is TGCGCCAGCAGCTCCTCCGAGGGAAACTATGGCTACACCTTC. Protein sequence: CASSSSEGNYGYTF.

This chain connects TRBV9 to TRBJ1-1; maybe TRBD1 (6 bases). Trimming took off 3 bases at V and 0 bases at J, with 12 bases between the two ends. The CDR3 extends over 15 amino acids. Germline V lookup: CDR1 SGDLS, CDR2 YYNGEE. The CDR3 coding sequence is TGTGCCAGCAGCGCCGGGACATTGATGAACACTGAAGCTTTCTTT. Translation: CASSAGTLMNTEAFF.

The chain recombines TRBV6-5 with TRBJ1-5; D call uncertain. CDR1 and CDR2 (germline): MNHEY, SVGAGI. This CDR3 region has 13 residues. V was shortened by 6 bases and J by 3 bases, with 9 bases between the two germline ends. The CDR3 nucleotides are TGTGCCAGCAGATTCCGCCCCAATCAGCCCCAGCATTTT. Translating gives CASRFRPNQPQHF.

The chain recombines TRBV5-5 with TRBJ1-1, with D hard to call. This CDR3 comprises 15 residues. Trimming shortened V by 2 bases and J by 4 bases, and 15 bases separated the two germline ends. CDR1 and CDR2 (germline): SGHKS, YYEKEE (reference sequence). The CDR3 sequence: CASSFHMTVGTEAFF. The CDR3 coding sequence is TGTGCCAGCAGCTTTCATATGACGGTAGGCACTGAAGCTTTCTTT.